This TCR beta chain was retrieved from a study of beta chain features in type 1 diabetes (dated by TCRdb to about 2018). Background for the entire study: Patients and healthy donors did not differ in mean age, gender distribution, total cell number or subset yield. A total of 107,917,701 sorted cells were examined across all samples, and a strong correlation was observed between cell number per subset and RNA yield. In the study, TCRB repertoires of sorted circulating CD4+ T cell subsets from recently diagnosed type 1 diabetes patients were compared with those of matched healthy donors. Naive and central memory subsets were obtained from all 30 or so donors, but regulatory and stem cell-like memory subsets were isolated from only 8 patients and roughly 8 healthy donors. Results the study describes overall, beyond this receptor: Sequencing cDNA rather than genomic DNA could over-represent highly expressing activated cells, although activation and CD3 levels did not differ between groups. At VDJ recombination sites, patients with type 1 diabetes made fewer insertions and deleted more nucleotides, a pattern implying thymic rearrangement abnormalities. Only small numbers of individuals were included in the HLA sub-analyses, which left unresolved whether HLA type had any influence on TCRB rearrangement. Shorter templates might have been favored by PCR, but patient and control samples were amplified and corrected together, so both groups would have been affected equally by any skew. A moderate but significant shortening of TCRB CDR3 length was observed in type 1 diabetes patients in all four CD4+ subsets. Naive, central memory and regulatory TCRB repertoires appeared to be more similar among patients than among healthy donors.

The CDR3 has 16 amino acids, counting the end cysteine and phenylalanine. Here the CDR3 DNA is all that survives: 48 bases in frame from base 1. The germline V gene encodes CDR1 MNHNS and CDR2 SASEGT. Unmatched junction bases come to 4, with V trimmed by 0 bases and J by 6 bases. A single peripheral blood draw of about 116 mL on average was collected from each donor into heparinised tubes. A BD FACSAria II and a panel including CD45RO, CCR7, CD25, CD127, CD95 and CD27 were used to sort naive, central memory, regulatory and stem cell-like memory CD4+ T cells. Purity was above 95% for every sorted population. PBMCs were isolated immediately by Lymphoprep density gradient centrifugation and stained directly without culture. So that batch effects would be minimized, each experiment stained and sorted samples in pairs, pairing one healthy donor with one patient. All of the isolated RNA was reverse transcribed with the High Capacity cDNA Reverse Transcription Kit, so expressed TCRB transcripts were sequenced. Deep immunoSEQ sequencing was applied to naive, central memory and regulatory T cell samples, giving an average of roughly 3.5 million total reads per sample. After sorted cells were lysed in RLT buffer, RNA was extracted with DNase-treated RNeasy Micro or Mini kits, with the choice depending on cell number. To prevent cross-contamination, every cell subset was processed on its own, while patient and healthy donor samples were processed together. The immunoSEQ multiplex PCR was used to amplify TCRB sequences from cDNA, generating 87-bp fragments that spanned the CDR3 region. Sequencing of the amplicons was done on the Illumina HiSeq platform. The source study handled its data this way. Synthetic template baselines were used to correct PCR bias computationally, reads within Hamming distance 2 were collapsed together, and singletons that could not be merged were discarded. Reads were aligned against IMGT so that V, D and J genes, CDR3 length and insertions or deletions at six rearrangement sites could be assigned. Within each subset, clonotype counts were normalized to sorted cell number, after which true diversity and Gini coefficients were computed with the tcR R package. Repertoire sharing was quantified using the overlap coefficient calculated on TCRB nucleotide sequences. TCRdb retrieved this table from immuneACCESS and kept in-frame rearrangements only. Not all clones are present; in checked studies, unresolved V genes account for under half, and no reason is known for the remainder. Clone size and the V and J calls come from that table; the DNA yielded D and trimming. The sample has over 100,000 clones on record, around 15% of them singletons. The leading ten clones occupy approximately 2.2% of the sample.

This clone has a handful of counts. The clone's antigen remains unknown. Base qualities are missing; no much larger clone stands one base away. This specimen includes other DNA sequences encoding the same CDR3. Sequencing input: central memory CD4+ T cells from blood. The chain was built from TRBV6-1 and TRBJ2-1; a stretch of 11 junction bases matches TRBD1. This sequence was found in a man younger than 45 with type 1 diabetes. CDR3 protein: CASSEALGQGANEQFF. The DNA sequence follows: TGTGCCAGCAGTGAAGCGCTAGGACAGGGGGCCAATGAGCAGTTCTTC.